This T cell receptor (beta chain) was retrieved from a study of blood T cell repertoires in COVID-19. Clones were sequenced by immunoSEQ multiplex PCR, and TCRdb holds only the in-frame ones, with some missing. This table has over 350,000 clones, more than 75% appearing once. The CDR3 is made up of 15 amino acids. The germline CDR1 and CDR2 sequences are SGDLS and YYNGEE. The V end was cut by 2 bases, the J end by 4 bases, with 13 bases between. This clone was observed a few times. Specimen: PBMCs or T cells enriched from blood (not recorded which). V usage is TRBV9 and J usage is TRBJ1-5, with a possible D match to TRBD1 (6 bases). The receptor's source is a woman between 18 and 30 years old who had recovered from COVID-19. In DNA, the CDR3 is TGTGCCAGCAGCGTCACAGGGTCCGGAAATCAGCCCCAGCATTTT. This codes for CASSVTGSGNQPQHF. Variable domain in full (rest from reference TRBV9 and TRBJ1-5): DSGVTQTPKHLITATGQRVTLRCSPRSGDLSVYWYQQSLDQGLQFLIQYYNGEERAKGNILERFSAQQFPDLHSELNLSSLELGDSALYFCASSVTGSGNQPQHFGDGTRLSIL.